Following are 11 T cell receptor beta chains from one sample sequenced in a study of blood T cell repertoires in COVID-19. Profiling relied on immunoSEQ multiplex PCR, and the TCRdb table lists in-frame clones only, not all of them. The data hold 200,000 to 250,000 clones, with about four fifths observed a single time. The material sequenced was PBMCs or T cells enriched from blood (not recorded which). The receptors come from a woman between 40 and 55 years old who had recovered from COVID-19.

V usage is TRBV9 and J usage is TRBJ2-2, with TRBD1 as a possible D gene (6 bases). V lost 5 bases and J lost 0, with 11 bases in between. The length of the CDR3 is 15 residues. CDR1 and CDR2 from the germline V gene are SGDLS and YYNGEE. The CDR3, as DNA: TGTGCCAGCAGAAAACAGGGCGCGAACACCGGGGAGCTGTTTTTT. This codes for CASRKQGANTGELFF.

This chain connects TRBV18 to TRBJ1-4, with TRBD1 matching 11 bases. V dropped 3 bases and J dropped 8; count of bases not matched to a gene: 5. Per the germline V gene, CDR1 is KGHSH and CDR2 is LQKENI. The CDR3 extends over 15 amino acids. Here the CDR3 DNA reads TGTGCCAGCTCACCCGGACAGGGGGCAATGGAAAAACTGTTTTTT. This codes for CASSPGQGAMEKLFF. Drawing the rest from reference TRBV18 and TRBJ1-4, the complete variable domain is NAGVMQNPRHLVRRRGQEARLRCSPMKGHSHVYWYRQLPEEGLKFMVYLQKENIIDESGMPKERFSAEFPKEGPSILRIQQVVRGDSAAYFCASSPGQGAMEKLFFGSGTQLSVL.

This clone was detected only once. In DNA, the CDR3 is TGCGCCACCCTACAGGGAACCACGGGGTTCTTC. It encodes CATLQGTTGFF. The rearrangement joins TRBV10-2 to TRBJ2-1; tentative D call: TRBD1 (6 bases). V dropped 10 bases and J dropped 15 bases, with 19 bases sitting between them. CDR1 WSHSY and CDR2 SAAADI come from the germline V gene. The CDR3 consists of 11 residues.

The chain joins TRBV6-5 to TRBJ1-1; perhaps TRBD1 as D (6 bases). Germline V CDR1 and CDR2: MNHEY, SVGAGI. The CDR3 covers 13 residues. V gave up 7 bases and J gave up 3 bases, with 12 bases separating them. CDR3: CASIVAGDTEAFF. In DNA, the CDR3 is TGTGCCAGCATCGTAGCAGGGGACACTGAAGCTTTCTTT.

J is TRBJ2-1 and V is TRBV28; 9 positions agree with TRBD2. Germline trimming cut 5 bases from V and 8 bases from J; bases unmatched to any gene: 13. Germline CDR1 is MDHEN and CDR2 is SYDVKM. This CDR3 spans 16 amino acids. The DNA of the CDR3 is TGTGCCAGCAGTGACAGAATAGCGGGAGTTCGCGATGAGCAGTTCTTC. Residues: CASSDRIAGVRDEQFF. Drawing the rest from reference TRBV28 and TRBJ2-1, the complete variable domain is DVKVTQSSRYLVKRTGEKVFLECVQDMDHENMFWYRQDPGLGLRLIYFSYDVKMKEKGDIPEGYSVSREKKERFSLILESASTNQTSMYLCASSDRIAGVRDEQFFGPGTRLTVL.

The chain links TRBV9 to TRBJ2-2; D is possibly TRBD2 (5 bases). V dropped 3 bases and J dropped 6 bases, with 15 bases sitting between them. Per germline, CDR1 SGDLS and CDR2 YYNGEE. CDR3 length equals 15 residues. This CDR3 reads CASSESTRDAGELFF. For the CDR3, the DNA is TGTGCCAGCAGCGAATCCACGAGGGATGCCGGGGAGCTGTTTTTT.

This chain uses TRBV7-3 with TRBJ2-1; D may be TRBD2 (5 bases). The CDR3 is 14 amino acids. CDR1 is SGHTA, CDR2 FQGTGA, per germline. Deletions cut 7 bases from V and 7 bases from J, with 17 bases between. CDR3 protein: CASKNGPQRNEQFF. The CDR3 DNA sequence: TGTGCCAGCAAAAACGGACCACAGCGGAATGAGCAGTTCTTC.

This chain links TRBV7-2 with TRBJ2-3, with TRBD2 matching 7 bases. Germline V gene data show CDR1 as SGHTA and CDR2 as FQGNSA. J was trimmed by 2 bases and V by 1 base; bases with no gene match: 9. The CDR3 is made up of 17 amino acids. Written as DNA, the CDR3 is TGTGCCAGCAGCTTAGGATGGACGGGACTAAACACAGATACGCAGTATTTT. It codes for CASSLGWTGLNTDTQYF.

This clone was detected only once. CDR3 in DNA: TGTGCCAGCACCTCGGACAGAAATCAGCCCCAGCATTTT. Protein: CASTSDRNQPQHF. V gene TRBV7-2 combines with J gene TRBJ1-5; perhaps TRBD1 as D (6 bases). The V gene's germline CDR1 is SGHTA and CDR2 FQGNSA. The CDR3 is 13 residues long. Trimming left V 7 bases short and J 4 bases short, with 11 bases between. Full variable domain (outside the CDR3, taken from reference TRBV7-2 and TRBJ1-5): GAGVSQSPSNKVTEKGKDVELRCDPISGHTALYWYRQSLGQGLEFLIYFQGNSAPDKSGLPSDRFSAERTGGSVSTLTIQRTQQEDSAVYLCASTSDRNQPQHFGDGTRLSIL.

V usage is TRBV18 and J usage is TRBJ1-5; D is possibly TRBD1 (6 bases). Germline CDR1 is KGHSH and CDR2 is LQKENI. V was trimmed by 5 bases and J by 7 bases, leaving 9 bases between them. The CDR3 contains 12 residues. CDR3 DNA: TGTGCCAGCTCAATAGGGGGACAGCCCCAGCATTTT. Amino acids: CASSIGGQPQHF. Together with reference TRBV18 and TRBJ1-5, the CDR3 gives the full variable domain: NAGVMQNPRHLVRRRGQEARLRCSPMKGHSHVYWYRQLPEEGLKFMVYLQKENIIDESGMPKERFSAEFPKEGPSILRIQQVVRGDSAAYFCASSIGGQPQHFGDGTRLSIL.

The J gene is TRBJ2-5, the V gene TRBV5-1; TRBD1 aligns across 7 bases. This CDR3 is 14 amino acids long. J lost 1 base, V lost 4 bases, and 4 bases had no gene match. Germline CDR1 SGHRS, CDR2 YFSETQ. Here the CDR3 reads CASSRDSRQETQYF. In nucleotides, the CDR3 is TGCGCCAGCAGCCGGGACAGTCGCCAAGAGACCCAGTACTTC.